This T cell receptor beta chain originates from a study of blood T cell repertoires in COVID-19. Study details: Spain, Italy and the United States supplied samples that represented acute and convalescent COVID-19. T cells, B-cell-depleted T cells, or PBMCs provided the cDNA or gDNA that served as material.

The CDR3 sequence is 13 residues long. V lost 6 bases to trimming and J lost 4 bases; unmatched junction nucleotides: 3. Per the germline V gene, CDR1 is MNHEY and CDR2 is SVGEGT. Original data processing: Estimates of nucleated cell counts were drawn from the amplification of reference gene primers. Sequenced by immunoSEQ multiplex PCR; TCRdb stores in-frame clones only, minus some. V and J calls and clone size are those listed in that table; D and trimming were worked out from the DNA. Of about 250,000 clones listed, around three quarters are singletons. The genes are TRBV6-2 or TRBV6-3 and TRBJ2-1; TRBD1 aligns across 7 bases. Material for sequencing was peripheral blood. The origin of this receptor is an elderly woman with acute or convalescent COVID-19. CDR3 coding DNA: TGTGCCAGCAGCCAGGGACAGTACAATGAGCAGTTCTTC. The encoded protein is CASSQGQYNEQFF.